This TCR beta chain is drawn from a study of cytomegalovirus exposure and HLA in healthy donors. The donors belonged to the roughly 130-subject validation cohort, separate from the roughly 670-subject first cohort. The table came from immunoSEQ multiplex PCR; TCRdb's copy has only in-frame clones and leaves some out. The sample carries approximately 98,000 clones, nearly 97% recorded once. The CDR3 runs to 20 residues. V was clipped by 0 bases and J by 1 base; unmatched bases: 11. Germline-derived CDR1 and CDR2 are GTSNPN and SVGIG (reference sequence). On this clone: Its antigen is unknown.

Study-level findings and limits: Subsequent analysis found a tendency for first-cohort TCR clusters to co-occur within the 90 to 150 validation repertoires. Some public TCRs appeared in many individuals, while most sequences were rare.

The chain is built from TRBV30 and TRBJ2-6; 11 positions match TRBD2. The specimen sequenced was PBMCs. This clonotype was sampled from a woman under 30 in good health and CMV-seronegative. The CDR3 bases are TGTGCCTGGAGTGTACGATGGGTAGCGGGGGGGCGGTCTGGGGCCAACGTCCTGACTTTC. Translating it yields CAWSVRWVAGGRSGANVLTF.